The sequence of this T cell receptor beta chain was determined in a study of blood T cell repertoires in COVID-19. Study as a whole: From T cells, B-cell-depleted T cells, or PBMCs came the material, which was cDNA or gDNA.

Seattle's enrolled individuals joined amid active infection and were then monitored longitudinally. Authors' analysis steps: Using reference gene primer amplification, nucleated cell counts were estimated. TCRdb keeps only in-frame clones here, not all; method: immunoSEQ multiplex PCR. For V, J and clone size, that table is used; D and trimming come from the DNA. The sample carries tens of thousands of clones, approximately 91% recorded once. This CDR3 contains 14 residues. Germline loops: CDR1 SQVTM, CDR2 ANQGSEA. Trimming took 5 bases from V and 0 from J, leaving 14 bases between them. Sequencing input: peripheral blood. The chain joins TRBV29-1 to TRBJ2-7; D is undetermined. The sequence derives from a man aged 55 to 70 with COVID-19, enrolled during active disease. This chain's CDR3 is CSVSGRPRSYEQYF. The CDR3 nucleotides read TGCAGCGTTTCGGGTAGGCCCCGCTCCTACGAGCAGTACTTC.